The following is a T cell receptor (beta chain) sequence with its context. This clonotype has ten or more counts. The specificity of this receptor is unknown. Base qualities were left out, and no much larger clone turns up one base away. The instrument was an Illumina HiSeq 1500. The public reads were run again by TCRdb, first through fastp at Q25 and then through MiXCR, and only productive beta chains were kept. Rows matching on CDR3 protein sequence are summarized as one entry with the most common DNA and genes. The sample data list 150,000 to 200,000 distinct CDR3 sequences, and about 21% of these were observed just once. Just under 3% of the sample comes from the top ten. Based on the germline V gene, the CDR1 and CDR2 sequences are SGHDT and YYEEEE. Trimming costs V 0 bases and J 5 bases, and their ends lie 19 bases apart. Inclusive of the bounding cysteine and phenylalanine, the CDR3 is 17 residues long. Just the 51-base CDR3 DNA is kept, in frame starting at base 1.

This record comes from a study of T cell repertoires in cytomegalovirus infection (dated by TCRdb to the late 2010s). For the study in its entirety: The HLA type of each donor mattered for the analysis, because public TCR beta signatures pointed to carriage of CMV infection along with the matching HLA type.

The paper's findings and limits, for the study overall: In both this cohort and an independent roughly 350-donor cohort, the cumulative frequency of public TCR beta family members distinguished carriers of CMV infection plus the relevant HLA type. The ex vivo response was dominated by HLA-C-restricted CMV-specific TCR beta clonotypes, which also provided the single most frequent clonotype in two of eight donors.

This receptor was obtained from a human donor in good health (CMV status not recorded). Some clones in this sample may be carry-over from other donors' samples. Here the chain combines TRBV5-6 and TRBJ2-3; TRBD2 is perhaps the D gene, given 5 matching bases. Sequencing used PBMCs. The sequence in DNA is TGTGCCAGCAGCTTGGGAGAGTTGCGGCTAGCAAGAGATACGCAGTATTTT. Translation gives CASSLGELRLARDTQYF. The full variable domain, completed from the reference TRBV5-6 and TRBJ2-3 proteins outside the CDR3, reads DAGVTQSPTHLIKTRGQQVTLRCSPKSGHDTVSWYQQALGQGPQFIFQYYEEEERQRGNFPDRFSGHQFPNYSSELNVNALLLGDSALYLCASSLGELRLARDTQYFGPGTRLTVL.